The 19 T cell receptor beta chains below all came from one sample that was sequenced in a study of T cells in Graves' hyperthyroidism and ophthalmopathy. Amplification yielded TCR beta CDR3 regions, with RNA transcripts as the source. The HTBI primer set drove a first-round RT-PCR of the TCR CDR3. TCRdb used MiXCR to reprocess the multiplex PCR reads, holding one entry per CDR3 protein. Of 550,000 to 700,000 distinct CDR3 sequences listed, approximately 15% were seen once; the top ten hold roughly 4.5%. Material for sequencing was blood. These receptors were collected from a woman in her thirties or forties with Graves' ophthalmopathy.

This clonotype was recorded at least ten times. The V call is TRBV6-1, the J call TRBJ2-2; 10 nucleotides line up with TRBD2. The CDR3 is 15 residues long. J was trimmed by 9 bases and V by 2 bases; bases with no gene match: 6. The germline V gene has CDR1 MNHNS and CDR2 SASEGT. CDR3 region: CASSETVAGGRELFF. CDR3 nucleotides: TGTGCCAGCAGTGAAACGGTAGCGGGAGGCCGGGAGCTGTTTTTT.

Ten or more counts support this clonotype. CDR3 residues: CASSYTGRAEGYTF. The CDR3 DNA is TGTGCCAGCAGTTACACGGGCAGGGCGGAAGGCTACACCTTC. The V gene is TRBV6-5, the J gene TRBJ1-2, with a tentative D call TRBD1 (5 bases). Deletions cut 2 bases from V and 8 bases from J, with 15 bases between. The germline CDR1 and CDR2 sequences are MNHEY and SVGAGI. This CDR3 comprises 14 residues.

This clonotype was counted at least ten times. This chain joins TRBV20-1 and TRBJ1-5; TRBD1 matches 7 bases. CDR3 length equals 15 residues. With 1 base clipped from V and 6 bases from J, the junction kept 9 bases outside the gene matches. Germline CDR1 is DFQATT and CDR2 is SNEGSKA (reference sequence). CDR3: CSARGGGGESQPQHF. The CDR3 bases are TGCAGTGCTAGAGGGGGAGGGGGCGAGAGTCAGCCCCAGCATTTT.

This clonotype was observed at least ten times. The chain employs TRBV2 and TRBJ2-7; D might be TRBD2 (5 bases). This CDR3 is 12 amino acids long. Per germline, CDR1 SNHLY and CDR2 FYNNEI. V was pared by 9 bases and J by 1 base, with 10 bases between. The CDR3 protein is CARGRESYEQYF. As DNA, the CDR3 is TGTGCCAGGGGGAGAGAATCCTACGAGCAGTACTTC.

The chain couples TRBV30 to TRBJ2-5, with TRBD2 matching over 7 bases. The CDR3 extends over 14 amino acids. Germline V gives CDR1 GTSNPN, CDR2 SVGIG (reference sequence). Germline trimming cut 6 bases from V and 5 bases from J; bases unmatched to any gene: 12. CDR3 sequence reads: CACRAGTGIETQYF. The DNA of the CDR3 is TGTGCCTGTCGAGCGGGAACGGGTATCGAGACCCAGTACTTC.

This clonotype was found many times. The chain uses TRBV25-1 and TRBJ1-2, with no clear D. The CDR3 sequence is 16 residues long. Germline V gene sequence: CDR1 MGHDK, CDR2 SYGVNS. Trimming removed 1 base at V and 2 bases at J, with 14 bases between. CDR3 loop: CASSESTTEVNYGYTF. CDR3 DNA sequence: TGTGCCAGCAGTGAATCTACCACGGAAGTAAACTATGGCTACACCTTC.

In its sample, this clonotype was seen many times. The J gene is TRBJ1-1, the V gene TRBV5-1; D not certain. Germline V gene lookup returns CDR1 SGHRS and CDR2 YFSETQ. This CDR3 is 14 amino acids long. The V gene lost 4 bases and the J gene lost 3 bases, with 13 bases spanning the gap. CDR3 in amino acids: CASSRAPGDTEAFF. The CDR3 nucleotides are TGCGCCAGCAGCCGGGCCCCGGGCGACACTGAAGCTTTCTTT.

This rearrangement joins TRBV7-2 to TRBJ2-6; D remains unclear. V shed 4 bases and J shed 1 base, with 5 bases lying between them. This CDR3 contains 14 residues. CDR1 and CDR2 from the germline V gene are SGHTA and FQGNSA. For the CDR3, the DNA is TGTGCCAGCAGCTCACGATCTGGGGCCAACGTCCTGACTTTC. Protein product: CASSSRSGANVLTF.

This clonotype was counted at least ten times. CDR3 in DNA: TGCAGCGTTGGTGGGACTAGCGGGAGGTGGGGCGAGCAGTACTTC. It codes for CSVGGTSGRWGEQYF. This chain links TRBV29-1 with TRBJ2-7; 15 nucleotides line up with TRBD2. The CDR3 contains 15 residues. Germline V gene sequence: CDR1 SQVTM, CDR2 ANQGSEA. With 4 bases clipped from V and 6 bases from J, the junction kept 7 bases outside the gene matches.

This clonotype was seen many times. The rearrangement uses TRBV15 and TRBJ2-4; 10 bases are shared with TRBD1. V dropped 6 bases and J dropped 5; count of bases not matched to a gene: 13. Germline-derived CDR1 and CDR2 are LNHNV and YYDKDF (reference sequence). The CDR3 contains 17 residues. The CDR3 sequence is CATSSPGTGVRENIQYF. Written as DNA, the CDR3 is TGTGCCACCAGTTCGCCCGGGACAGGGGTCAGAGAAAACATTCAGTACTTC.

This clonotype has only a few counts. The chain joins TRBV12-3 or TRBV12-4 to TRBJ2-5, with 7 bases aligning to TRBD1. Trimming took 7 bases from V and 6 from J; bases not matched to a gene: 11. There are 14 residues in the CDR3. The CDR3 nucleotides read TGTGCCAGCATCCCTGGACAGGAGCGGAAGACCCAGTACTTC. Translation: CASIPGQERKTQYF.

This clonotype was counted between two and nine times. The chain combines TRBV11-2 with TRBJ2-6, with a possible D match to TRBD2 (5 bases). Germline V gene lookup returns CDR1 SGHAT and CDR2 FQNNGV. The length of the CDR3 is 16 residues. V shed 3 bases and J shed 0 bases, with 9 bases lying between them. CDR3 nucleotides: TGTGCCAGCAGCTTGACTAAGGGCTCTGGGGCCAACGTCCTGACTTTC. This sequence encodes CASSLTKGSGANVLTF.

This clonotype was seen many times. This chain links TRBV30 with TRBJ1-5; 7 bases are shared with TRBD1. This CDR3 spans 13 amino acids. With V trimmed by 2 bases and J by 7 bases, 5 bases remained unmatched. Germline CDR1 and CDR2: GTSNPN and SVGIG (reference sequence). The CDR3 coding sequence is TGTGCCTGGAGTTTCTCCAGGGGGCAGCCCCAGCATTTT. Translating it yields CAWSFSRGQPQHF.

This clonotype was seen a few times. As DNA, the CDR3 is TGTGCCAGCCCCCGGACGGGGACCGGGGAGCTGTTTTTT. Its translation is CASPRTGTGELFF. V and J are TRBV6-1 and TRBJ2-2; tentatively, D is TRBD2 (5 bases). V was pared by 8 bases and J by 5 bases, with 12 bases between. The CDR3 sequence is 13 residues long. The V gene's germline CDR1 is MNHNS and CDR2 SASEGT.

This chain links TRBV6-1 with TRBJ2-5, with 7 bases matching TRBD1. The germline V gene encodes CDR1 MNHNS and CDR2 SASEGT. The trim removed 6 bases at V and 1 base at J, leaving 8 bases unmatched. The CDR3 contains 15 residues. The CDR3, as DNA: TGTGCCAGCAGACGCCGAGACAGGGCCCAAGAGACCCAGTACTTC. Protein sequence: CASRRRDRAQETQYF.

In this sample, this clonotype turned up many times. This chain uses TRBV18 with TRBJ1-5; TRBD1 is a possible D gene (6 bases). There are 14 residues in the CDR3. Trimming removed 7 bases from V and 2 bases from J, with 12 bases in between. Germline values: CDR1 KGHSH, CDR2 LQKENI. This CDR3 reads CASYLQGRNQPQHF. DNA of the CDR3: TGTGCCAGCTACCTACAGGGACGCAATCAGCCCCAGCATTTT.

In this sample, this clonotype turned up many times. The chain is built from TRBV6-1 and TRBJ2-4; a possible D gene is TRBD1 (5 bases). Germline CDR1 reads MNHNS; CDR2 reads SASEGT. This CDR3 region has 14 residues. V dropped 6 bases and J dropped 0 bases, with 9 bases sitting between them. Here the CDR3 reads CASRQEIAKNIQYF. As DNA, the CDR3 is TGTGCCAGCAGACAGGAAATAGCCAAAAACATTCAGTACTTC.

The V and J genes are TRBV7-6 and TRBJ1-1; D is ambiguous. This CDR3 is built from 13 residues. Trimming left V 5 bases short and J 0 bases short, with 7 bases between. Germline assignment: CDR1 SGHVS and CDR2 FNYEAQ. Written as DNA, the CDR3 is TGTGCCAGCAGCAAAATAGTGAACACTGAAGCTTTCTTT. It is translated as CASSKIVNTEAFF.

V usage is TRBV2 and J usage is TRBJ2-2; weak D call: TRBD1 (6 bases). The ends were cut back, 3 bases at V and 4 bases at J, with 18 bases in the middle. The CDR3 runs 17 residues. Germline V gene lookup returns CDR1 SNHLY and CDR2 FYNNEI. The CDR3 DNA sequence: TGTGCCAGCAGTGACCCGATGACAGGATCCCCCACCGGGGAGCTGTTTTTT. It specifies CASSDPMTGSPTGELFF. Based on the CDR3 plus reference TRBV2 and TRBJ2-2, the full variable domain is EPEVTQTPSHQVTQMGQEVILRCVPISNHLYFYWYRQILGQKVEFLVSFYNNEISEKSEIFDDQFSVERPDGSNFTLKIRSTKLEDSAMYFCASSDPMTGSPTGELFFGEGSRLTVL.